This T cell receptor (beta chain) came from a study of cytomegalovirus exposure and HLA in healthy donors. Note on this clone: What it recognizes is unknown.

The CDR3 has 16 amino acids. V dropped 6 bases and J dropped 0; count of bases not matched to a gene: 8. From germline, CDR1 is SGHRS and CDR2 YFSETQ. General study points: The authors listed around 150 TCR beta chains as cytomegalovirus-associated.

PCR was performed using 60 Vbeta and 13 Jbeta primers. The assay was immunoSEQ multiplex PCR, and TCRdb's table has in-frame clones only and misses some. The data hold 160,000 or so clones, with around 78% observed a single time. The sample was PBMCs. The source is a middle-aged woman in good health and CMV-seronegative. This chain uses TRBV5-1 with TRBJ2-2; 7 bases are a match to TRBD1. CDR3 protein: CASTDRALANTGELFF. The CDR3 DNA reads TGCGCCAGCACCGACAGGGCGCTCGCGAACACCGGGGAGCTGTTTTTT.